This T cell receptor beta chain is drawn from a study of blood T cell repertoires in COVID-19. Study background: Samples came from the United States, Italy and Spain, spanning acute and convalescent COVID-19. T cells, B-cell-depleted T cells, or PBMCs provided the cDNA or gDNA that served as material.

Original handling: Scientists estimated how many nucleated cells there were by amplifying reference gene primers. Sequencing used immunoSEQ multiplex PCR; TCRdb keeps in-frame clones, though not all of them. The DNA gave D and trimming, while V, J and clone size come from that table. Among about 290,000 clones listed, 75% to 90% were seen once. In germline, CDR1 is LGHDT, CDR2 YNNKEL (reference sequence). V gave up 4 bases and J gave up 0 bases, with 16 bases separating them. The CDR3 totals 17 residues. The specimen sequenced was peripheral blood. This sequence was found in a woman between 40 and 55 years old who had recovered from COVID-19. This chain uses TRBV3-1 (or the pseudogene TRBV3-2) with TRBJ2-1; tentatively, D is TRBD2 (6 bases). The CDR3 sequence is CASSPRGDSSSYNEQFF. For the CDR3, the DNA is TGTGCCAGCAGCCCCCGCGGGGACTCGAGCTCCTACAATGAGCAGTTCTTC.